Listed here are 5 T cell receptor beta chains from one sample, sequenced in a study of T cell responses to AZD1222 COVID-19 vaccine. Sequencing was performed with immunoSEQ multiplex PCR; in TCRdb, only in-frame clones are kept and a portion is missing. Here the sample spans 100,000 to 150,000 clones, about 90% being singletons. Sample: peripheral blood, taken on day 0 of AZD1222 vaccination. These receptors were taken from an adult in good health.

The chain is built from TRBV19 and TRBJ1-5; TRBD1 agrees at 11 bases. Germline V gene lookup returns CDR1 LNHDA and CDR2 SQIVND (reference sequence). The CDR3 runs to 15 residues. J gave up 6 bases and V 4 bases, and 5 bases lay outside the gene matches. CDR3 DNA: TGTGCCAGTAGTACCGGGACAGGGGGTGGTCAGCCCCAGCATTTT. Translating gives CASSTGTGGGQPQHF.

The chain recombines TRBV5-6 with TRBJ1-1; no clear D gene. Trimming removed 0 bases from V and 9 bases from J, with 9 bases in between. From germline, CDR1 is SGHDT and CDR2 YYEEEE. The length of the CDR3 is 12 residues. CDR3 in amino acids: CASSLGTDKAFF. CDR3 sequence (DNA): TGTGCCAGCAGCTTGGGAACAGACAAAGCTTTCTTT.

The chain has TRBV5-1 and TRBJ2-1; D gene ambiguous. The CDR3 is 12 amino acids. V gave up 3 bases and J gave up 8 bases, with 9 bases separating them. The germline CDR1 and CDR2 sequences are SGHRS and YFSETQ. The CDR3 here is CASSSGWDEQFF. CDR3 DNA sequence: TGCGCCAGCAGCTCCGGGTGGGATGAGCAGTTCTTC.

The V gene is TRBV7-6, the J gene TRBJ2-2, with 7 nucleotides matching TRBD2. Germline V gene sequence: CDR1 SGHVS, CDR2 FNYEAQ. Losses at the gene ends were 0 bases for V and 10 bases for J; bases not matched to a gene: 14. There are 17 residues in the CDR3. The chain's CDR3 is CASSLALAGASGVELFF. The CDR3 nucleotides are TGTGCCAGCAGCTTAGCCTTGGCGGGAGCTTCCGGGGTGGAGCTGTTTTTT.

The V and J genes are TRBV5-6 and TRBJ2-3; 7 nucleotides line up with TRBD1. The junction had 15 bases not matched to a gene; V was cut back by 2 bases and J by 0 bases. The germline V gene encodes CDR1 SGHDT and CDR2 YYEEEE. This CDR3 region has 19 residues. The CDR3 nucleotides read TGTGCCAGCAGCTTTCGCCCGGGACAGACCCGATTTAGCACAGATACGCAGTATTTT. Translating it yields CASSFRPGQTRFSTDTQYF.